This T cell receptor (beta chain) was obtained from a study of human T cells and chemical hapten exposure. This clonotype was counted at least ten times. Its cognate antigen is unknown. Study-level results: A positive correlation with patch test score was found for PT1 expanded TCR counts.

Time point of the sample: patch test 1, 2 weeks after DPC sensitization. Noted treatment: therapeutic diphenylcyclopropenone sensitization with weekly scalp DPC. MiXCR was run by TCRdb on the RACE reads, yielding one entry per CDR3 protein. This table has around 340,000 distinct CDR3 sequences, 5.5% to 8% appearing once. Trimming shortened V by 0 bases and J by 1 base, and 13 bases separated the two germline ends. CDR3 length: 17 amino acids. Looked up from germline, CDR1 is ENHRY and CDR2 is SYGVKD. This receptor was obtained from a woman aged 18 to 35 with alopecia areata. Some clones in this sample may be carry-over from other donors' samples. The source was whole blood, collected in connection with sensitization to the hapten diphenylcyclopropenone (DPC). The V gene is TRBV10-3, the J gene TRBJ2-4; TRBD2 is a possible D gene (6 bases). The chain's CDR3 is CAISESEGLVAKNIQYF. CDR3 coding DNA: TGTGCCATCAGTGAGTCGGAGGGGCTGGTGGCCAAAAACATTCAGTACTTC.